These T cell receptor beta chains were read from a single sample in a study of blood T cell repertoires in COVID-19. Assay used: immunoSEQ multiplex PCR; TCRdb lists only in-frame clones, some missing. The sample has 150,000 to 200,000 clones, 80% seen once; the top ten hold 4.5% to 7.5%. The sequenced sample was PBMCs or T cells enriched from blood (not recorded which). These receptors were obtained from a middle-aged man who had recovered from COVID-19. CDR3s include the opening cysteine and the closing phenylalanine or tryptophan. The D gene is left open where the match is weak. Size is stated for part of the rows, as once, few or many counts, or as a class when the clone is expanded.

D gene: NA; V gene: TRBV5-1; J gene: TRBJ1-2; clone size: NA; CDR3 DNA: TGCGCCAGCAGCGCGGGACGGCGGGGGCGGGGGAGTGGCTACACCTTC; CDR3 protein: CASSAGRRGRGSGYTF
D gene: NA; V gene: TRBV5-1; J gene: TRBJ2-6; clone size: NA; CDR3 DNA: TGCGCCAGCAGGGACCCGCATACAGGGACCGCCTCTGGGGCCAACGTCCTGACTTTC; CDR3 protein: CASRDPHTGTASGANVLTF
D gene: TRBD1; V gene: TRBV6-4; J gene: TRBJ1-1; clone size: once; CDR3 DNA: TGTGCCAGCGGGTCCCCGGGACAGGGTTCTCTCACCCCTGAAGCTTTCTTT; CDR3 protein: CASGSPGQGSLTPEAFF
D gene: TRBD1; V gene: TRBV9; J gene: TRBJ1-4; clone size: NA; CDR3 DNA: TGTGCCAGCAGCGTAGACAGGGGTGGTGAAAAACTGTTTTTT; CDR3 protein: CASSVDRGGEKLFF
D gene: NA; V gene: TRBV19; J gene: TRBJ1-5; clone size: NA; CDR3 DNA: TGTGCCAGTAGTATAGATCGCGGGTTTCAGCCCCAGCATTTT; CDR3 protein: CASSIDRGFQPQHF
D gene: TRBD1; V gene: TRBV30; J gene: TRBJ1-3; clone size: NA; CDR3 DNA: TGTGCCTGGGACGGGACAGTTTTTGGAAACACCATATATTTT; CDR3 protein: CAWDGTVFGNTIYF
D gene: NA; V gene: TRBV4-1; J gene: TRBJ1-2; clone size: NA; CDR3 DNA: TGCGCCAGCAGCCAAGCAGGATGGCCGGGGGGGTATGGCTACACCTTC; CDR3 protein: CASSQAGWPGGYGYTF
D gene: NA; V gene: TRBV11-2; J gene: TRBJ2-5; clone size: NA; CDR3 DNA: TGTGCCAGCAGCCAGGACAGCCGCCTTTTGGAGACCCAGTACTTC; CDR3 protein: CASSQDSRLLETQYF
D gene: NA; V gene: TRBV9; J gene: TRBJ1-2; clone size: few; CDR3 DNA: TGTGCCAGCAGCTCACGGACAAATGGCTACACCTTC; CDR3 protein: CASSSRTNGYTF
D gene: TRBD2; V gene: TRBV7-6; J gene: TRBJ2-5; clone size: NA; CDR3 DNA: TGTGCCAGCAGCCCTTATCCCCCCGGGACTACGCAAGAGACCCAGTACTTC; CDR3 protein: CASSPYPPGTTQETQYF
D gene: NA; V gene: TRBV12-3/TRBV12-4; J gene: TRBJ1-2; clone size: NA; CDR3 DNA: TGTGCCAGCAGTTTGCAGGGAAACTATGGCTACACCTTC; CDR3 protein: CASSLQGNYGYTF
D gene: NA; V gene: TRBV2; J gene: TRBJ2-5; clone size: NA; CDR3 DNA: TGTGCCAGCAGCTCGGTTAGCCCGCAAGAGACCCAGTACTTC; CDR3 protein: CASSSVSPQETQYF
D gene: NA; V gene: TRBV4-1; J gene: TRBJ1-6; clone size: few; CDR3 DNA: TGCGCCAGCAGCCAAGATCTTTCAGTTCCTTCACCCCTCCACTTT; CDR3 protein: CASSQDLSVPSPLHF
D gene: TRBD2; V gene: TRBV6-5; J gene: TRBJ2-1; clone size: NA; CDR3 DNA: TGTGCCAGCAGTCTAGCGGGGGCACAGGAGCAGTTCTTC; CDR3 protein: CASSLAGAQEQFF
D gene: NA; V gene: TRBV27; J gene: TRBJ1-5; clone size: NA; CDR3 DNA: TGTGCCAGCAGGGGGGGGCTAAGGCAGCCCCAGCATTTT; CDR3 protein: CASRGGLRQPQHF
D gene: NA; V gene: TRBV2; J gene: TRBJ1-4; clone size: few; CDR3 DNA: TGTGCCAGCAGTGAGAGGCGGGAACTGTTTTTT; CDR3 protein: CASSERRELFF
D gene: NA; V gene: TRBV3-1/TRBV3-2; J gene: TRBJ2-5; clone size: many; CDR3 DNA: TGTGCCAGCAGCCAAGATGGAGGGAGAGAGACCCAGTACTTC; CDR3 protein: CASSQDGGRETQYF
D gene: NA; V gene: TRBV24-1; J gene: TRBJ2-1; clone size: few; CDR3 DNA: TGTGCCACCAGCGAGGCAGGGACAAGCAATGAGCAGTTCTTC; CDR3 protein: CATSEAGTSNEQFF
D gene: NA; V gene: TRBV15; J gene: TRBJ1-2; clone size: once; CDR3 DNA: TGTGCCACCAGCAGAGATCGTTCTAGGTCGGGATACACCTTC; CDR3 protein: CATSRDRSRSGYTF
D gene: NA; V gene: TRBV13; J gene: TRBJ2-1; clone size: NA; CDR3 DNA: TGTGCCAGCACCCGTGGGAGCGGATACAATGAGCAGTTCTTC; CDR3 protein: CASTRGSGYNEQFF
D gene: NA; V gene: TRBV2; J gene: TRBJ1-2; clone size: once; CDR3 DNA: TGTGCCAGCAGTCAGGGGACTAACTATGGCTACACCTTC; CDR3 protein: CASSQGTNYGYTF
D gene: TRBD2; V gene: TRBV19; J gene: TRBJ2-3; clone size: NA; CDR3 DNA: TGTGCCAGTAGTGATCGGGGGGGCACAGATACGCAGTATTTT; CDR3 protein: CASSDRGGTDTQYF
D gene: TRBD1; V gene: TRBV6-5; J gene: TRBJ1-4; clone size: NA; CDR3 DNA: TGTGCCAGCGCCACCGGAGGACAGGGGCTCGAAAAACTGTTTTTT; CDR3 protein: CASATGGQGLEKLFF